A single sample gave rise to the 16 T cell receptor beta chains below, sequenced in a study of PD-1 blockade in classical Hodgkin lymphoma. The table came from immunoSEQ multiplex PCR; TCRdb's copy has only in-frame clones and leaves some out. Here the sample spans approximately 14,000 clones, around 80% being singletons. All the patients suffered relapse after autologous stem cell transplantation, and brentuximab vedotin exposure differed. Source: peripheral blood mononuclear cells (PBMCs), taken before the second cycle of nivolumab. The receptors shown here come from a human donor with classical Hodgkin lymphoma.

The genes are TRBV15 and TRBJ1-4; 7 bases line up with TRBD1. The CDR3 sequence is 16 residues long. Trimming took 0 bases from V and 4 from J; bases not matched to a gene: 5. Germline assignment: CDR1 LNHNV and CDR2 YYDKDF (reference sequence). CDR3 region: CATSRDPGQRNEKLFF. The CDR3, as DNA: TGTGCCACCAGCAGAGATCCGGGACAGCGTAATGAAAAACTGTTTTTT.

This chain links TRBV10-2 with TRBJ1-2; D might be TRBD1 (5 bases). The CDR3 has 13 amino acids. In germline, CDR1 is WSHSY, CDR2 SAAADI. The V end lost 8 bases, the J end lost 4 bases, and 14 bases lay between the germline ends. This CDR3 is CASGASIRYGYTF. In DNA form, the CDR3 reads TGCGCCAGCGGGGCCAGTATTCGCTATGGCTACACCTTC.

This chain connects TRBV6-5 to TRBJ1-6; D perhaps matches TRBD1 (6 bases). V lost 4 bases to trimming and J lost 2 bases, with 6 bases between them. Looked up from germline, CDR1 is MNHEY and CDR2 is SVGAGI. The length of the CDR3 is 14 residues. CDR3 DNA: TGTGCCAGCAGTTGGACAGCCTATAATTCACCCCTCCACTTT. Translation: CASSWTAYNSPLHF.

The sample holds a few counts of this clone. The chain has TRBV7-9 and TRBJ1-1, with D maybe TRBD1 (5 bases). V lost 4 bases and J lost 5, with 8 bases in between. The germline V gene encodes CDR1 SEHNR and CDR2 FQNEAQ (reference sequence). The CDR3 covers 12 residues. The CDR3 is CASSSEGTEAFF. The CDR3 DNA follows: TGTGCCAGCAGCTCCGAGGGGACTGAAGCTTTCTTT.

This chain uses TRBV4-1 with TRBJ2-7, with 7 positions matching TRBD1. With V trimmed by 3 bases and J by 3 bases, 8 bases remained unmatched. Germline lookup yields CDR1 MGHRA and CDR2 YSYEKL. The CDR3 contains 15 residues. The CDR3 region is CASSQVLQGNYEQYF. The CDR3 nucleotides are TGCGCCAGCAGCCAGGTATTACAGGGGAACTACGAGCAGTACTTC.

V is TRBV18 and J is TRBJ2-7, with 10 bases fitting TRBD1. Germline V CDR1 and CDR2: KGHSH, LQKENI. This CDR3 has 14 residues. V lost 3 bases, J lost 2 bases, and 1 base stayed unmatched. CDR3 protein: CASSPDRGTYEQYF. The CDR3 DNA is TGTGCCAGCTCACCGGACAGGGGGACCTACGAGCAGTACTTC.

The chain recombines TRBV28 with TRBJ1-4; 9 bases agree with TRBD1. The CDR3 has 16 amino acids. The junction had 10 bases not matched to a gene; V was cut back by 4 bases and J by 7 bases. Germline V gene sequence: CDR1 MDHEN, CDR2 SYDVKM. In DNA form, the CDR3 reads TGTGCCAGCAGTTCCCTGGGACAGGGTATGAGTGAAAAACTGTTTTTT. The encoded protein is CASSSLGQGMSEKLFF.

The chain employs TRBV28 and TRBJ2-7; TRBD1 is a possible D gene (6 bases). This CDR3 is built from 15 residues. The V and J ends lost 6 bases and 2 bases respectively, with 17 bases between them. The germline V gene has CDR1 MDHEN and CDR2 SYDVKM. The CDR3 DNA sequence: TGTGCCAGCAGCACCCCCTCGACAGGTACCTACGAGCAGTACTTC. Amino acids: CASSTPSTGTYEQYF.

The V and J genes are TRBV7-9 and TRBJ2-2; TRBD2 is a possible D gene (6 bases). Trimming cost V 3 bases and J 1 base, with 21 bases left between them. The CDR3 loop spans 19 amino acids. The germline V gene encodes CDR1 SEHNR and CDR2 FQNEAQ (reference sequence). CDR3 in amino acids: CASSFLTPLTRVNTGELFF. The CDR3 bases are TGTGCCAGCAGCTTCTTAACTCCGTTGACTAGGGTGAACACCGGGGAGCTGTTTTTT.

The chain links TRBV7-2 to TRBJ1-1; 7 nucleotides agree with TRBD1. Germline lookup yields CDR1 SGHTA and CDR2 FQGNSA. Trimming at V came to 3 bases and at J to 5 bases, leaving 6 bases not matched to a gene. The CDR3 runs 14 residues. As DNA, the CDR3 is TGTGCCAGCAGCTTTAACAGGGGTAGTACTGAAGCTTTCTTT. Its protein is CASSFNRGSTEAFF.

The chain links TRBV10-3 to TRBJ2-1; D is ambiguous. Trimming cost V 7 bases and J 5 bases, with 15 bases left between them. Per the germline V gene, CDR1 is ENHRY and CDR2 is SYGVKD. The CDR3 spans 14 residues. CDR3 protein: CAIKVTAGHNEQFF. The CDR3 DNA sequence: TGTGCCATCAAAGTAACGGCCGGACACAATGAGCAGTTCTTC.

This clone has just a few counts. Other DNA variants within this sample encode the same CDR3. V is TRBV7-9 and J is TRBJ1-5; 8 nucleotides align to TRBD1. The CDR3 consists of 14 residues. Germline values: CDR1 SEHNR, CDR2 FQNEAQ (reference sequence). V gave up 5 bases and J gave up 7 bases; unmatched junction bases: 7. In DNA, the CDR3 is TGTGCCAGCAGCCTCGGACAGGGAGGGCAGCCCCAGCATTTT. Translating gives CASSLGQGGQPQHF.

The chain is built from TRBV5-4 and TRBJ2-3; possible D gene TRBD1, 5 bases. Germline CDR1 is SGHNT and CDR2 is YYREEE (reference sequence). CDR3 length: 15 amino acids. V lost 2 bases and J lost 2, with 12 bases in between. The DNA for the CDR3 is TGTGCCAGCAGCTTTATAGGGGCTATCACAGATACGCAGTATTTT. Translation: CASSFIGAITDTQYF. Filled out from reference TRBV5-4 and TRBJ2-3, the complete variable domain reads ETGVTQSPTHLIKTRGQQVTLRCSSQSGHNTVSWYQQALGQGPQFIFQYYREEENGRGNFPPRFSGLQFPNYSSELNVNALELDDSALYLCASSFIGAITDTQYFGPGTRLTVL.

The chain has TRBV19 and TRBJ1-1; 7 bases match TRBD1. This CDR3 region has 17 residues. The V gene's germline CDR1 is LNHDA and CDR2 SQIVND (reference sequence). With V trimmed by 5 bases and J by 0 bases, 12 bases remained unmatched. This chain's CDR3 is CASSGVRPDRMNTEAFF. CDR3 nucleotides: TGTGCCAGTAGTGGGGTCCGTCCGGACAGGATGAACACTGAAGCTTTCTTT.

The gene calls are TRBV19 and TRBJ2-2; 7 nucleotides align to TRBD1. This CDR3 contains 13 residues. Germline values: CDR1 LNHDA, CDR2 SQIVND (reference sequence). Trimming took 9 bases from V and 5 from J; bases not matched to a gene: 6. CDR3 protein: CASDDRATGELFF. For the CDR3, the DNA is TGTGCCAGCGACGACAGGGCAACCGGGGAGCTGTTTTTT.

The genes are TRBV5-6 and TRBJ1-1; 7 nucleotides agree with TRBD1. V shed 2 bases and J 1 base; nucleotides not matched to a gene: 5. Germline assignment: CDR1 SGHDT and CDR2 YYEEEE. The CDR3 runs to 15 residues. The chain's CDR3 is CASSFGDRTNTEAFF. The CDR3 bases are TGTGCCAGCAGCTTTGGGGACAGAACGAACACTGAAGCTTTCTTT. Full variable domain (missing parts from reference TRBV5-6 and TRBJ1-1): DAGVTQSPTHLIKTRGQQVTLRCSPKSGHDTVSWYQQALGQGPQFIFQYYEEEERQRGNFPDRFSGHQFPNYSSELNVNALLLGDSALYLCASSFGDRTNTEAFFGQGTRLTVV.